This T cell receptor beta chain originates from a study of T cells expressing NK-cell markers. Reprocessing the 5' RACE reads, TCRdb reports a single entry for every CDR3 protein and omits DNA. The table lists roughly 300,000 distinct CDR3 sequences. CDR1 is LGHNA and CDR2 is YSLEER in the germline V gene. This CDR3 spans 15 amino acids. The sample was blood T cells: a sorted CD56 or NKG2C T cell subset, CD4+ or CD8+ T cells, or bulk PBMC T cells (not recorded which). The receptor's source is a woman aged 18-70 years in good health. This chain joins TRBV4-3 and TRBJ2-1. CDR3 amino acids: CASSQEGTTYNEQFF.